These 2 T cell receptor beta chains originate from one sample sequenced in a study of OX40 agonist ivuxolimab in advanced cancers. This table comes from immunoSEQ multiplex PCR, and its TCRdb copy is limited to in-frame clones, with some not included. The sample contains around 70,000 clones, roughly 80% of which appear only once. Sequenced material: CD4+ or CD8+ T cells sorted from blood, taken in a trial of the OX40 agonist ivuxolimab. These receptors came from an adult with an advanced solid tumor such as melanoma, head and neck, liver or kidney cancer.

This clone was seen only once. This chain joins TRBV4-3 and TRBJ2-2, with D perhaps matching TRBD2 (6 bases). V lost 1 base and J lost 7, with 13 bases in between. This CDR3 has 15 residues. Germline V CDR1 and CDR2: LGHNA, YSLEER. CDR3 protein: CASSQVGGAVGELFF. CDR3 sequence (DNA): TGCGCCAGCAGCCAAGTCGGGGGAGCGGTCGGGGAGCTGTTTTTT.

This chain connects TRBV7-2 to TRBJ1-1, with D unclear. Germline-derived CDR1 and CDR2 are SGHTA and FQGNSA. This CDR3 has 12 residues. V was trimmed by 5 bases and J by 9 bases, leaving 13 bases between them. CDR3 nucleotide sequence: TGTGCCAGCAGCCTTAGCACGGGTAAAGCTTTCTTT. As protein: CASSLSTGKAFF.